Given below is one T cell receptor (beta chain) in context. Its antigen remains unknown. The PCR employed 60 Vbeta primers together with 13 Jbeta primers. Assay: immunoSEQ multiplex PCR; the TCRdb copy retains only in-frame clones and omits some. The sample consists of approximately 150,000 clones, 84% of them appearing once. This sample stems from a study of cytomegalovirus exposure and HLA in healthy donors. Study as a whole: Earlier, about 180 million T cells were analyzed, and some 120 million unique TCR beta sequences were found among them. Early released data comprised around 85 million unique TCRs from HLA-typed donors.

Study outcomes and limitations: Over 15,000 TCR beta sequences were associated with HLA alleles at 0.05 false discovery rate in a later analysis. A missense variant in DCLRE1C was later tied to TCR beta V- and J-gene trimming.

The sequence came from a man aged 18 to 35 in good health and CMV-seronegative. The source material was PBMCs.

Written as DNA, the CDR3 is TGTGCTAGTGGTTTTTCGGGATCTGCGCAGTATTTT. Translation: CASGFSGSAQYF. The J gene is TRBJ2-3, the V gene TRBV12-5, with D perhaps matching TRBD2 (5 bases). V lost 3 bases to trimming and J lost 10 bases, with 11 bases between them. Germline V gives CDR1 LGHNT, CDR2 FRNRAP. There are 12 residues in the CDR3.